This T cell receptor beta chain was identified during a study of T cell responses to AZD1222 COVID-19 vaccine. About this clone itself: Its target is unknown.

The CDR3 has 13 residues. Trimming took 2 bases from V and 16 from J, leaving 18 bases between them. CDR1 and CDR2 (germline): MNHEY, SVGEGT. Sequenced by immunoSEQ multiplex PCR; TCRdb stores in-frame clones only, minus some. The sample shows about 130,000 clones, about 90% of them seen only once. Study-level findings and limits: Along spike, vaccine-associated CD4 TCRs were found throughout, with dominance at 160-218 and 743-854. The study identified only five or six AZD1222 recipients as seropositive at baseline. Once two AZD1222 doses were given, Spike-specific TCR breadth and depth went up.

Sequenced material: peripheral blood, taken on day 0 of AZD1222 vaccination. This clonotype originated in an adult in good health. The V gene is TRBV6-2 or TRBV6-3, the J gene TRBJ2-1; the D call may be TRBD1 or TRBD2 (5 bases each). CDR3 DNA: TGTGCCAGCAGTTACAGTCGGGACGGGCCAATCTTCTTC. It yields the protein CASSYSRDGPIFF.